Presented here are 22 T cell receptor beta chains from one specimen sequenced in a study of T and B cells in COVID-19 patients. Blood genomic DNA input for TRB amplification was 250-500 ng. TRB rearrangements were amplified by multiplex PCR with BIOMED2 TRB-A/B primers. TCRdb redid the calling of the multiplex PCR reads with MiXCR, one entry per CDR3 protein. Counted here are 20,000 to 25,000 distinct CDR3 sequences, 30% occurring once; the ten biggest clones make up roughly 1.9%. Sequenced input: blood. Receptors were obtained from a human donor who had recovered from COVID-19.

This clonotype came up a few times. V is TRBV28 and J is TRBJ2-7, with 11 bases lining up with TRBD1. V dropped 5 bases and J dropped 1; count of bases not matched to a gene: 13. This CDR3 has 18 residues. CDR1 and CDR2 from the germline V gene are MDHEN and SYDVKM. DNA for the CDR3: TGTGCCAGCAGTAACCGGGACAGGGGGAGGTTTTTGTCCTACGAGCAGTACTTC. Its translation: CASSNRDRGRFLSYEQYF.

This clonotype has just a few counts. The J gene is TRBJ1-2, the V gene TRBV27, with D possibly TRBD1 on 6 matching bases. Trimming left V 7 bases short and J 8 bases short, with 14 bases between. Germline V lookup: CDR1 MNHEY, CDR2 SMNVEV (reference sequence). The CDR3 is 12 amino acids. The DNA for the CDR3 is TGTGCCAGCACCAACAGGGTAGGCGGCTACACCTTC. This codes for CASTNRVGGYTF.

In its sample, this clonotype is medium-sized. The chain couples TRBV29-1 to TRBJ2-7; no firm D call. This CDR3 has 11 amino acids. The V gene's germline CDR1 is SQVTM and CDR2 ANQGSEA. The V end lost 6 bases, the J end lost 7 bases, and 13 bases lay between the germline ends. The CDR3 coding sequence is TGCAGCGTCGGAGACATTACGGAGCAGTACTTC. As protein: CSVGDITEQYF.

This clonotype was observed at least ten times. The chain couples TRBV12-3 or TRBV12-4 to TRBJ2-7; TRBD2 matches 11 bases. The trim removed 5 bases at V and 2 bases at J, leaving 2 bases unmatched. The CDR3 runs to 14 residues. The CDR3 spells CASSTSGGPYEQYF. The CDR3 coding sequence is TGTGCCAGCAGTACTAGCGGGGGCCCCTACGAGCAGTACTTC.

A few counts support this clonotype. The chain has TRBV11-2 and TRBJ2-2, with D tentatively TRBD1 (6 bases). This CDR3 is 15 amino acids long. Trimming removed 5 bases from V and 0 bases from J, with 10 bases in between. Germline assignment: CDR1 SGHAT and CDR2 FQNNGV. As DNA, the CDR3 is TGTGCCAGCAGCCCGGACAGATCGAACACCGGGGAGCTGTTTTTT. Encoded protein: CASSPDRSNTGELFF.

V is TRBV13 and J is TRBJ2-5; 7 bases line up with TRBD2. This CDR3 is 15 amino acids long. From germline, CDR1 is PRHDT and CDR2 FYEKMQ (reference sequence). The V gene end was trimmed by 5 bases and the J gene end by 3 bases; junction bases not matched to a gene: 9. CDR3 sequence: CASSQRTGGEETQYF. The CDR3 DNA is TGTGCCAGCAGCCAACGAACGGGGGGTGAAGAGACCCAGTACTTC.

This clonotype turned up a few times. The rearrangement joins TRBV6-5 to TRBJ2-7; D is undetermined. This CDR3 region has 14 residues. CDR1 MNHEY and CDR2 SVGAGI come from the germline V gene. Trimming left V 0 bases short and J 1 base short, with 7 bases between. Here the CDR3 DNA reads TGTGCCAGCAGTTACTCGGGGAATTCCTACGAGCAGTACTTC. It specifies CASSYSGNSYEQYF.

This clonotype came up many times. This rearrangement joins TRBV6-1 to TRBJ2-7, with D perhaps assigned TRBD1 or TRBD2 (5 bases each). Germline V lookup: CDR1 MNHNS, CDR2 SASEGT. V was clipped by 5 bases and J by 3 bases, with 11 bases between them. CDR3 length equals 13 residues. DNA of the CDR3: TGTGCCAGCAGTCCGGGACCCTTCTACGAGCAGTACTTC. Its translation: CASSPGPFYEQYF.

This clonotype was seen more than once but under ten times. The chain uses TRBV6-6 and TRBJ1-1; 8 nucleotides match TRBD1. This CDR3 contains 14 residues. Germline V gives CDR1 MNHNY, CDR2 SVGAGI (reference sequence). Trimming at V came to 0 bases and at J to 3 bases, leaving 0 bases not matched to a gene. CDR3 protein: CASSYSTGDTEAFF. CDR3 nucleotide sequence: TGTGCCAGCAGTTACTCGACAGGGGACACTGAAGCTTTCTTT.

This clonotype was counted ten times or more. The genes are TRBV19 and TRBJ2-7, with 10 nucleotides matching TRBD2. Trimming cost V 2 bases and J 4 bases; bases outside gene matches: 5. This CDR3 region has 15 residues. CDR1 and CDR2 (germline): LNHDA, SQIVND (reference sequence). CDR3 loop: CASSITAGGQYEQYF. CDR3 sequence (DNA): TGTGCCAGTAGTATAACAGCGGGGGGGCAGTACGAGCAGTACTTC.

Many counts were recorded for this clonotype. V is TRBV6-5 and J is TRBJ2-2, with 7 bases lining up with TRBD1. J was trimmed by 0 bases and V by 1 base; bases with no gene match: 2. This CDR3 has 16 amino acids. Germline V gene lookup returns CDR1 MNHEY and CDR2 SVGAGI. The CDR3 DNA reads as TGTGCCAGCAGTTACTTTGGGACAGCGAACACCGGGGAGCTGTTTTTT. It translates to CASSYFGTANTGELFF.

This clonotype is labeled medium-sized. This chain links TRBV27 with TRBJ2-1, with 7 bases identical to TRBD2. Germline CDR1 is MNHEY and CDR2 is SMNVEV (reference sequence). The V and J ends lost 3 bases and 8 bases, in that order; junction bases with no gene match: 10. This CDR3 is built from 15 residues. The CDR3 coding sequence is TGTGCCAGCAGTTTGCCAAGCGGGGCGGGGGATGAGCAGTTCTTC. It yields the protein CASSLPSGAGDEQFF.

This clonotype showed up just a few times. The chain's CDR3 is CASSWAPGETQYF. In nucleotides, the CDR3 is TGTGCCAGCAGCTGGGCCCCGGGGGAGACCCAGTACTTC. V is TRBV6-5 and J is TRBJ2-5; D may be TRBD2 (5 bases). CDR3 length equals 13 residues. Trimming shortened V by 6 bases and J by 5 bases, and 13 bases separated the two germline ends. Germline CDR1 reads MNHEY; CDR2 reads SVGAGI.

V and J are TRBV18 and TRBJ2-3; a weak D match, TRBD2 (5 bases). The germline V and J ends were trimmed by 3 bases and 2 bases, with 12 bases remaining between them. Per the germline V gene, CDR1 is KGHSH and CDR2 is LQKENI. There are 15 residues in the CDR3. The CDR3 DNA reads as TGTGCCAGCTCACCCGAGGGCAGAGACACAGATACGCAGTATTTT. Amino acid sequence: CASSPEGRDTDTQYF. The variable domain in full, with the rest retrieved from reference TRBV18 and TRBJ2-3, is NAGVMQNPRHLVRRRGQEARLRCSPMKGHSHVYWYRQLPEEGLKFMVYLQKENIIDESGMPKERFSAEFPKEGPSILRIQQVVRGDSAAYFCASSPEGRDTDTQYFGPGTRLTVL.

A few counts support this clonotype. This CDR3 is missing its conserved last phenylalanine or tryptophan, likely due to a read error. The chain uses TRBV6-5 and TRBJ2-5; D unclear. Germline V CDR1 and CDR2: MNHEY, SVGAGI. V lost 7 bases to trimming and J lost 0 bases, with 12 bases between them. This CDR3 is 14 amino acids long. CDR3 sequence reads: CASTRDGYQETQYC. The CDR3 DNA sequence: TGTGCCAGCACCCGAGACGGATACCAAGAGACCCAGTACTGC.

This clonotype has at least ten counts. The rearrangement joins TRBV30 to TRBJ1-6; D perhaps matches TRBD1 (6 bases). CDR1 and CDR2 from the germline V gene are GTSNPN and SVGIG (reference sequence). CDR3 size: 14 residues. Trimming removed 0 bases from V and 9 bases from J, with 12 bases in between. The chain's CDR3 is CAWSVVQGGSPLHF. CDR3 bases: TGTGCCTGGAGTGTAGTACAGGGAGGTTCACCCCTCCACTTT.

This clonotype was seen more than once but under ten times. The rearrangement links TRBV5-1 to TRBJ2-3; 10 bases map to TRBD2. After removal of 5 bases from V and 4 bases from J, the junction contained 10 bases not matched to a gene. This CDR3 is built from 16 residues. Germline V CDR1 and CDR2: SGHRS, YFSETQ. The chain's CDR3 is CASSYRLAGASDTQYF. As DNA, the CDR3 is TGCGCCAGCAGTTACCGGCTAGCGGGGGCCTCAGATACGCAGTATTTT.

The chain combines TRBV6-5 with TRBJ1-2; 8 positions match TRBD1. The CDR3 extends over 14 amino acids. Germline assignment: CDR1 MNHEY and CDR2 SVGAGI. Trimming took 6 bases from V and 3 from J; bases not matched to a gene: 6. In DNA, the CDR3 is TGTGCCAGCAGCCAGGGGGGACAGGACTATGGCTACACCTTC. Translation gives CASSQGGQDYGYTF.

J is TRBJ1-5 and V is TRBV6-1; 7 bases align to TRBD1. The trim removed 5 bases at V and 4 bases at J, leaving 5 bases unmatched. This CDR3 contains 14 residues. CDR1 is MNHNS, CDR2 SASEGT, per germline. In nucleotides, the CDR3 is TGTGCCAGCAGTTACAGGGGCCGAAATCAGCCCCAGCATTTT. Its protein is CASSYRGRNQPQHF.

By sample fraction, this clonotype is medium-sized. The J gene is TRBJ1-6, the V gene TRBV6-5, with 8 bases fitting TRBD1. The CDR3 is made up of 15 amino acids. J lost 5 bases, V lost 5 bases, and 5 bases had no gene match. The germline V gene encodes CDR1 MNHEY and CDR2 SVGAGI. Here the CDR3 reads CASSETTGDNSPLHF. The DNA for the CDR3 is TGTGCCAGCAGTGAAACGACAGGGGATAATTCACCCCTCCACTTT.

V usage is TRBV6-5 and J usage is TRBJ1-5; D is ambiguous. In germline, CDR1 is MNHEY, CDR2 SVGAGI. V was shortened by 2 bases and J by 4 bases, with 6 bases between the two germline ends. The CDR3 totals 13 residues. The CDR3 bases are TGTGCCAGCAGTTACAGGGCTAATCAGCCCCAGCATTTT. This gives the protein CASSYRANQPQHF.

This clonotype has only a few counts. V gene TRBV20-1 combines with J gene TRBJ2-2, with 7 bases identical to TRBD2. Losses at the gene ends were 5 bases for V and 1 base for J; bases not matched to a gene: 1. Germline values: CDR1 DFQATT, CDR2 SNEGSKA (reference sequence). There are 13 residues in the CDR3. CDR3 in DNA: TGCAGTGCTGCGGGGGTGAACACCGGGGAGCTGTTTTTT. As protein: CSAAGVNTGELFF.